Listed below are T cell receptor beta chains from one sample, sequenced in a study of blood T cells in healthy people across ages. TCRdb reprocessed the 5' RACE reads via MiXCR and lists one record per CDR3 protein. The table shows hundreds of thousands of distinct CDR3 sequences, with under 25% occurring only once. Sequenced sample: blood. These TCRs come from a man aged 65 to 85 in good health. Both conserved end residues are part of each CDR3.

>TRBJ2-7|TRBV4-3
CASSQDPGGYFEQYF
>NA|TRBV20-1
CSAGGTSGFYEQYF
>TRBJ1-2|TRBV7-9
CASSSGLRYGYTF
>TRBJ2-5|TRBV7-2
CASSFTGGTSGRGETQYF
>TRBJ2-7|TRBV27
CASKIPGQGAEQYF
>TRBJ2-7|TRBV3-1
CASSLLKYEQYF
>TRBJ2-2|TRBV28
CASTPRGVVTGELFF
>TRBJ2-1|TRBV5-1
CASSLAREPYNEQFF
>TRBJ2-7|TRBV25-1
CVRVNSYEQYF
>TRBJ1-4|TRBV6-5
CASSYEQGYTEKLFF
>TRBJ1-4|TRBV20-1
CGLFGPNEKLFF
>TRBJ1-5|TRBV3-1
CASSLGQTSNQPQHF
>TRBJ2-5|TRBV7-6
CASSSSSIIQETQYF
>TRBJ1-1|TRBV5-6
CASRLGTEAFF
>TRBJ2-5|TRBV12-3/TRBV12-4
CASSFGTSGTPLYF
>NA|TRBV28
CASSLNPPTSGRAPYEQYF
>TRBJ2-2|TRBV23-1
CAGSQSKDRATGELFF
>TRBJ2-1|TRBV5-1
CASSFGDRANEQFF
>TRBJ1-2|TRBV6-6
CASSYEQGYGYTF
>TRBJ2-7|TRBV20-1
CSAKVPTYEQYF
>TRBJ2-3|TRBV20-1
CSAQGLAATDTQYF
>TRBJ2-7|TRBV29-1
CSVRTGSSYEQYF
>TRBJ2-2|TRBV29-1
CSVKLAGGYTGELFF
>NA|TRBV6-5
CASSYRQGNSYEQYF
>TRBJ2-7|TRBV7-2
CASSLAADAYEQYF
>TRBJ2-1|TRBV20-1
CSARDLERERGEQFF
>TRBJ1-5|TRBV3-1
CASSQDPVGSNQPQHF
>NA|TRBV3-1
CASSRGVPNEQFF
>TRBJ2-1|TRBV15
CATSSRQGSKSSYNEQFF
>NA|TRBV21-1
CASQGSLAYEQYF
>TRBJ2-7|TRBV20-1
CSVVASSGHEQYF
>TRBJ1-2|TRBV29-1
CSVTGTGQYCYTF
>TRBJ1-2|TRBV3-1
CASSRGGGKYYGYTF
>TRBJ2-3|TRBV4-2
CASSQARRGTSTDTQYF
>TRBJ2-7|TRBV12-3/TRBV12-4
CASSLAGGGYEQYF
>TRBJ2-7|TRBV12-5
CASGLGVYYEQYF
>TRBJ2-1|TRBV20-1
CSAPDWRGSDNEQFF
>TRBJ2-7|TRBV12-3/TRBV12-4
CASTTLGSEQYF
>TRBJ2-3|TRBV7-6
CASSRGTGIADTQYF
>TRBJ2-1|TRBV19
CASSPEEGAGYNEQFF
>TRBJ1-4|TRBV7-9
CASSLGGYEKLFF
>TRBJ1-2|TRBV9
CASSSGQGGIWGYTF
>TRBJ1-4|TRBV6-5
CASSTPGTDEKLFF
>TRBJ2-2|TRBV29-1
CSVKQGTNTGELFF
>NA|TRBV29-1
CSVEGRGGETQYF
>TRBJ2-3|TRBV18
CASSPSAGATDTQYF
>TRBJ2-2|TRBV27
CACSLEGLNTGELFF
>TRBJ2-7|TRBV5-1
CASSAAGGYEQYF
>TRBJ2-5|TRBV5-1
CASSLADRKGETQYF